The clone carrying this T cell receptor (beta chain) was observed at least ten times. The antigen is not known. The CDR3 length is 15 residues. Per germline, CDR1 MNHNS and CDR2 SASEGT. Between the trimmed V and J ends, which lost 6 bases and 6 bases, there was a span of 21 bases. Time point meaning: sample taken at primary tumor resection. These data belong to a study of spatial heterogeneity in lung cancer. Notes on the study in general: How many expanded intratumoral alpha and beta TCRs were present tracked the tumor mutation count, which was a count of nonsynonymous mutations.

In TCRdb, the 5' RACE reads were re-called with MiXCR into one record per CDR3 protein. The data contain some 96,000 distinct CDR3 sequences, approximately 4.4% of them singletons. This chain connects TRBV6-1 to TRBJ2-7; tentatively, D is TRBD1 (5 bases). The specimen comprised lung tumor tissue, sampled at surgery. This clonotype was obtained from a male donor with early-stage non-small cell lung cancer. This CDR3 is CASSAEGAETGEQYF. The DNA of the CDR3 is TGTGCCAGCAGCGCCGAAGGGGCTGAGACGGGCGAGCAGTACTTC.